This entry is about one T cell receptor beta chain. Its antigen is currently not known. Per-base qualities were not stored, and no clone one base away is much larger. The method behind the library was RT-PCR. Data came from an Illumina HiSeq 2500. TCRdb reanalyzed the raw reads on its own, using fastp at Q25 for trimming and MiXCR for clone calling, and kept in-frame beta chains. A single entry per CDR3 protein holds the most common genes and DNA from its merged rows. This sample has more than 500,000 distinct CDR3 sequences in its table, and around 11% of those were observed once. In total, the top ten clones hold approximately 10% of the sample. Reading from cysteine to phenylalanine, the CDR3 counts 14 amino acids. The sequence is cut down to CDR3 DNA, 42 bases in frame from base 1. CDR1 and CDR2 are drawn from the germline V gene: SQVTM, ANQGSEA. Germline trimming: 4 bases from V, 2 bases from J; junction bases outside gene matches: 4.

This entry is derived from a study of response to subunit inactivated influenza vaccine listed by TCRdb under 2018. About the study as a whole: Deep quantitative T cell receptor repertoire profiling was used in the study to track responses to a trivalent subunit inactivated influenza vaccine.

Paper-wide results and their limitations: The authors proposed that each seasonal influenza vaccination may bring in only a limited number of new T cells.

Another study also made use of these data, one on T cells expressing NK-cell markers. The second publication reports: The TCR beta cDNA libraries were made using 5'RACE template switching, a step that added both a universal primer site and unique molecular identifiers. Three sorted T-cell subsets (CD3+CD56+NKG2C+, CD3+CD56+NKG2C- and CD3+CD56-NKG2C+) from under ten donors had their TCR beta-chain repertoires profiled. Among the eight sequenced donors, seven were HCMV-seropositive and one was HCMV-seronegative. To restrict sorting to alphabetaTCR-expressing T cells, an anti-gammadeltaTCR antibody was added in several experiments. For several donors, the dominant CD3+CD56+NKG2C+ clonotypes were among the top 10 CD8+ clonotypes and accounted for about 1.0-8% of CD8+ T cells. Those dominant clonotypes were again the most abundant among CD3+CD56-NKG2C+ cells in a handful of donors, at about 28.3-60.1%. Whether the expanded NKG2C-expressing T cell clones were specific for HCMV antigens remained unclear. The eight sequenced donors were randomly selected healthy volunteers, three men and five women. HCMV-specific IgG was detected in serum with a commercial ELISA kit to determine HCMV serostatus. Peripheral blood mononuclear cells were isolated from blood by Ficoll density gradient centrifugation. For roughly six donors, bulk peripheral blood T-cell repertoires were additionally sequenced from unsorted PBMC. Synthesis of cDNA was primed from the TCR beta constant segment and was followed by two consecutive PCR amplification steps. Libraries were sequenced as 2 x 150 bp reads on Illumina HiSeq 2000/2500, MiSeq or NextSeq. MIGEC was used to demultiplex reads and group reads by UMI, and MiTCR was used to assemble and quantify clonotypes. To exclude erroneous sequences, only TCR cDNA sequences supported by at least two reads were retained. The tcR package was used for downstream repertoire analysis, and clonotypes were matched across fractions by CDR3 nucleotide sequence plus V segment. VDJmatch was used to annotate antigen specificity against VDJdb, with one amino acid substitution allowed in CDR3.

The material was PBMCs from blood, obtained on the day of vaccination. This sequence was found in a man in his fifties who received an inactivated influenza vaccine. Donor details come from another sample of the same person, matched by shared clones. The rearrangement combines TRBV29-1 with TRBJ2-3, with TRBD1 matching 9 junction bases. The nucleotides read TGCAGCGTTGCCCGGACAGGGGACACAGATACGCAGTATTTT. Its protein product is CSVARTGDTDTQYF.